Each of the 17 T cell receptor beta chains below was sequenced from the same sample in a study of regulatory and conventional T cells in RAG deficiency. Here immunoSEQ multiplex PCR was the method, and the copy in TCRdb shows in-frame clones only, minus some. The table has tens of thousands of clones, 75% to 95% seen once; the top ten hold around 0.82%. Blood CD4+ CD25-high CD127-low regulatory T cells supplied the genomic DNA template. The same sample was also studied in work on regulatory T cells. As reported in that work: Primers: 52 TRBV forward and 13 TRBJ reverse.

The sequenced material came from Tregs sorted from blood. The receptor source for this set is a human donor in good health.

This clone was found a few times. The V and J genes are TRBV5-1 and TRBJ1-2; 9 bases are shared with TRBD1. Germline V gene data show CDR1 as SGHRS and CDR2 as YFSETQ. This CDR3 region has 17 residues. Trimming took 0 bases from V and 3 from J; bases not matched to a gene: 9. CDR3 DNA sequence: TGCGCCAGCAGCTTGGTCCCGCAGGGACAGGGTTACTATGGCTACACCTTC. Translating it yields CASSLVPQGQGYYGYTF.

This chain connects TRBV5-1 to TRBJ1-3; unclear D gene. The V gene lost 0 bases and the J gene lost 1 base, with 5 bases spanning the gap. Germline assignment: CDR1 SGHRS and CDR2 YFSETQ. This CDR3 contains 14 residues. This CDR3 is CASSLVGSGNTIYF. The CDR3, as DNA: TGCGCCAGCAGCTTGGTTGGTTCTGGAAACACCATATATTTT. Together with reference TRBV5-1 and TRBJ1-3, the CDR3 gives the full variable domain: KAGVTQTPRYLIKTRGQQVTLSCSPISGHRSVSWYQQTPGQGLQFLFEYFSETQRNKGNFPGRFSGRQFSNSRSEMNVSTLELGDSALYLCASSLVGSGNTIYFGEGSWLTVV.

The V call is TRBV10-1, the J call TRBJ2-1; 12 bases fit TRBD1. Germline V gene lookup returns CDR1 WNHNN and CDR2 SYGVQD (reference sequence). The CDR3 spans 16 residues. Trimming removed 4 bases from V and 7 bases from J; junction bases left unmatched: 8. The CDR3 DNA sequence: TGCGCCAGCAGTGCAAGCGGGACAGGGGGCAGGAATGAGCAGTTCTTC. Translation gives CASSASGTGGRNEQFF.

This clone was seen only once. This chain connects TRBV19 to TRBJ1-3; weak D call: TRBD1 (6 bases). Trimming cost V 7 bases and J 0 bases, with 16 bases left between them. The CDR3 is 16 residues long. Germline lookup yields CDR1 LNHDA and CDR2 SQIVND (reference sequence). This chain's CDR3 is CASTERGHSSGNTIYF. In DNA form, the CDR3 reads TGTGCCAGTACCGAACGGGGACATAGCTCTGGAAACACCATATATTTT.

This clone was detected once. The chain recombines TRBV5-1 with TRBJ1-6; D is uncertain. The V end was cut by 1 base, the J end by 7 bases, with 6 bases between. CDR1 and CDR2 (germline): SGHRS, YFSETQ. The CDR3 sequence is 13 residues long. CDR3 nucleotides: TGCGCCAGCAGCTTGTGGGGAAATTCACCCCTCCACTTT. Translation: CASSLWGNSPLHF. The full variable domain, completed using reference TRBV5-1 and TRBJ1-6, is KAGVTQTPRYLIKTRGQQVTLSCSPISGHRSVSWYQQTPGQGLQFLFEYFSETQRNKGNFPGRFSGRQFSNSRSEMNVSTLELGDSALYLCASSLWGNSPLHFGNGTRLTVT.

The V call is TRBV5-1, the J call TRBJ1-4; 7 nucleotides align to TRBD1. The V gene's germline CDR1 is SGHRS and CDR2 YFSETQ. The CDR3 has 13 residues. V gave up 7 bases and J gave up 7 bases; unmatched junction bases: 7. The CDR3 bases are TGCGCCAGCCGAAGCCGGGACAGTGAAAAACTGTTTTTT. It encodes CASRSRDSEKLFF.

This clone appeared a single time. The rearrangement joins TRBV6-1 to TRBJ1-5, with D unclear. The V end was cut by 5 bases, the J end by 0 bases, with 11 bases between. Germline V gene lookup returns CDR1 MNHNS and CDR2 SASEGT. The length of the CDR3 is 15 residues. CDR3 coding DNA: TGTGCCAGCAGTCCACATCGCTATAGCAATCAGCCCCAGCATTTT. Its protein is CASSPHRYSNQPQHF.

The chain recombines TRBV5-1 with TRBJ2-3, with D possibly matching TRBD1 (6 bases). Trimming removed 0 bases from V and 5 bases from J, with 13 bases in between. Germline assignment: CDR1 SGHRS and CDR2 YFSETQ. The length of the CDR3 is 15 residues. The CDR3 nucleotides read TGCGCCAGCAGCTTGGTTTTGGGGGCGGGAGATACGCAGTATTTT. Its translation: CASSLVLGAGDTQYF.

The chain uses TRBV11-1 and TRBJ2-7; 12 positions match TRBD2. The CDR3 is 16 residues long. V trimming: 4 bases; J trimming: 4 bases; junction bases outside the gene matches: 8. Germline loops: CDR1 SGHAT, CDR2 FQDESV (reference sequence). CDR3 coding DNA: TGTGCCAGCAGCTCCGGACTAGCGGGGCTCTTTTACGAGCAGTACTTC. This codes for CASSSGLAGLFYEQYF.

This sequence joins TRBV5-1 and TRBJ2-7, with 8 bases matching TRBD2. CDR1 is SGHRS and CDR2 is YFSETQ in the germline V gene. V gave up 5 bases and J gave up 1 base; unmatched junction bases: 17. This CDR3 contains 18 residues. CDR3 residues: CASSYRAWVRGESYEQYF. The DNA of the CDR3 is TGCGCCAGCAGTTACCGGGCCTGGGTGCGGGGGGAATCCTACGAGCAGTACTTC.

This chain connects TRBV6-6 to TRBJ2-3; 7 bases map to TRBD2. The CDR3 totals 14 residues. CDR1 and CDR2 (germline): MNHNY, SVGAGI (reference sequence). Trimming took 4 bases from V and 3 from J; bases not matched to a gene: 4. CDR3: CASSFGGTTDTQYF. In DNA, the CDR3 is TGTGCCAGCAGTTTCGGGGGGACTACAGATACGCAGTATTTT.

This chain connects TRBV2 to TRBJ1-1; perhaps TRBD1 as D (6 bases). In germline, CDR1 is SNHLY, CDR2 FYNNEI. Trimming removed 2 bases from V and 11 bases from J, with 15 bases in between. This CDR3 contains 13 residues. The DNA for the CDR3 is TGTGCCAGCAGTGAAATATCCCACAGGGTCGCTTTCTTT. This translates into CASSEISHRVAFF.

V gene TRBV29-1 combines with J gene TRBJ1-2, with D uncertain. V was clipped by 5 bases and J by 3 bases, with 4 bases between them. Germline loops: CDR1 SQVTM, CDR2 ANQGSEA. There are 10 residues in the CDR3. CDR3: CSVSDYGYTF. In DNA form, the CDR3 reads TGCAGCGTTTCAGACTATGGCTACACCTTC.

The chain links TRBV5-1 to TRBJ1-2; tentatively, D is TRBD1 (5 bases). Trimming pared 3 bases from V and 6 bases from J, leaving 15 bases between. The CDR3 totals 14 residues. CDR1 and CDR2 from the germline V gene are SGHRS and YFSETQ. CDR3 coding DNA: TGCGCCAGCAGCTCGGGACGAGGCTTTAATGGCTACACCTTC. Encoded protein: CASSSGRGFNGYTF.

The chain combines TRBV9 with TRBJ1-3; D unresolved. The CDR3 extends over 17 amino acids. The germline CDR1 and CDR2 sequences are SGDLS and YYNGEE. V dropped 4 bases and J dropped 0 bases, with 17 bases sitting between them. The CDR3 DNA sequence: TGTGCCAGCAGCCCTCAATCCCAAAGAACCTCTGGAAACACCATATATTTT. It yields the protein CASSPQSQRTSGNTIYF.

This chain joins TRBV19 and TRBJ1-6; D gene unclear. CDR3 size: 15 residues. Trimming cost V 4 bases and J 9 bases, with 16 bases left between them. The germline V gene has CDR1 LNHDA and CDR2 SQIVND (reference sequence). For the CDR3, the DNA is TGTGCCAGTAGTAGGGCCGACCTGCGCCTTTCACCCCTCCACTTT. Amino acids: CASSRADLRLSPLHF.

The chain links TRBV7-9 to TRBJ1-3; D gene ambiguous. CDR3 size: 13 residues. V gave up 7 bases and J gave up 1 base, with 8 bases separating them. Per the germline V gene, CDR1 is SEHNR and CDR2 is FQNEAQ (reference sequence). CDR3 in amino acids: CASTSGSGNTIYF. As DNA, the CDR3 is TGTGCCAGCACCTCGGGGTCTGGAAACACCATATATTTT.